These 18 T cell receptor beta chains came from one sample sequenced in a study of blood T cell repertoires in COVID-19. Using immunoSEQ multiplex PCR, the repertoire was profiled, and TCRdb retains in-frame clones only, with some absent. The table shows roughly 310,000 clones, with under 90% occurring only once. Input material: peripheral blood. Receptor source: a woman aged 25-40 years with COVID-19, enrolled during active disease.

A single count supports this clone. The V gene is TRBV12-5, the J gene TRBJ1-5; 8 bases map to TRBD1. This CDR3 region has 17 residues. The V segment lost 0 bases and the J segment 4 bases; nucleotides outside the gene matches: 8. CDR1 and CDR2 from the germline V gene are LGHNT and FRNRAP. The chain's CDR3 is CASGLVPRGPYNQPQHF. The CDR3 DNA reads TGTGCTAGTGGTTTGGTACCCAGGGGGCCCTATAATCAGCCCCAGCATTTT.

The chain links TRBV6-6 to TRBJ1-1; D perhaps matches TRBD1 (5 bases). Germline V gives CDR1 MNHNY, CDR2 SVGAGI (reference sequence). This CDR3 has 13 residues. The V gene lost 6 bases and the J gene lost 0 bases, with 8 bases spanning the gap. In nucleotides, the CDR3 is TGTGCCAGCAGGCCACAGGTGAACACTGAAGCTTTCTTT. This translates into CASRPQVNTEAFF.

V is TRBV6-1 and J is TRBJ2-5; tentatively, D is TRBD2 (7 bases). Germline V gives CDR1 MNHNS, CDR2 SASEGT. V shed 3 bases and J shed 5 bases, with 19 bases lying between them. The length of the CDR3 is 16 residues. CDR3 sequence (DNA): TGTGCCAGCAGTGAGGGGGGGACACCTGGCTGGGAGACCCAGTACTTC. Translated, it gives CASSEGGTPGWETQYF.

Here the CDR3 DNA reads TGTGCCACCTCGGGCAGGGCTTATGGCTACACCTTC. Translation: CATSGRAYGYTF. The chain employs TRBV12-3 or TRBV12-4 and TRBJ1-2, with D possibly being TRBD1 (5 bases). The CDR3 sequence is 12 residues long. The V end lost 10 bases, the J end lost 5 bases, and 14 bases lay between the germline ends.

This clone was counted once. The V and J genes are TRBV30 and TRBJ1-4, with D perhaps TRBD1 (5 bases). V was cut by 0 bases and J by 8 bases, with 16 bases left in between. Germline V gives CDR1 GTSNPN, CDR2 SVGIG (reference sequence). The CDR3 runs 15 residues. As DNA, the CDR3 is TGTGCCTGGAGTGTACACCGGGGGGAGAGGGAAAAACTGTTTTTT. This gives the protein CAWSVHRGEREKLFF.

This chain joins TRBV3-1 (or the pseudogene TRBV3-2) and TRBJ2-1; D ambiguous. The V end was cut by 0 bases, the J end by 6 bases, with 6 bases between. The CDR3 spans 13 residues. Germline V CDR1 and CDR2: LGHDT, YNNKEL (reference sequence). CDR3 residues: CASSQEQFNEQFF. CDR3 DNA sequence: TGTGCCAGCAGCCAAGAACAATTCAATGAGCAGTTCTTC.

J is TRBJ1-2 and V is TRBV11-2; no clear D. Germline V gene data show CDR1 as SGHAT and CDR2 as FQNNGV. V lost 0 bases and J lost 4, with 9 bases in between. The CDR3 has 14 residues. CDR3 loop: CASSLDPNSYGYTF. The CDR3 DNA sequence: TGTGCCAGCAGCTTAGATCCGAACTCCTATGGCTACACCTTC.

Comments on this clone: The germline gene is not matched at one end of the junction; a read error may be the cause. The chain recombines TRBV24-1 with TRBJ1-1; 9 bases are shared with TRBD1. CDR3 length: 13 residues. The germline gives CDR1 KGHDR, CDR2 SFDVKD. The CDR3 spells CATSDPQGAAKGF. The CDR3 DNA is TGTGCCACCAGTGATCCACAGGGGGCGGCGAAGGGGTTT.

This chain uses TRBV7-9 with TRBJ1-5, with 7 bases identical to TRBD1. Trimming removed 0 bases from V and 1 base from J; junction bases left unmatched: 0. Germline V gives CDR1 SEHNR, CDR2 FQNEAQ (reference sequence). The CDR3 sequence is 15 residues long. CDR3 loop: CASSLAGGSNQPQHF. Here the CDR3 DNA reads TGTGCCAGCAGCTTAGCAGGGGGCAGCAATCAGCCCCAGCATTTT.

About this clone itself: Other DNA sequences from this sample encode an identical CDR3 as well. V and J are TRBV5-6 and TRBJ1-1; no clear D gene. V lost 0 bases to trimming and J lost 1 base, with 4 bases between them. Germline lookup yields CDR1 SGHDT and CDR2 YYEEEE. This CDR3 region has 13 residues. The CDR3 sequence: CASSLGGNTEAFF. The CDR3 nucleotides read TGTGCCAGCAGCTTGGGAGGGAACACTGAAGCTTTCTTT. The full variable domain, in which reference TRBV5-6 and TRBJ1-1 provide the parts outside the CDR3, is DAGVTQSPTHLIKTRGQQVTLRCSPKSGHDTVSWYQQALGQGPQFIFQYYEEEERQRGNFPDRFSGHQFPNYSSELNVNALLLGDSALYLCASSLGGNTEAFFGQGTRLTVV.

This clone was recorded a few times. CDR3 nucleotides: TGTGCCAGCAGATTTACAGGGGGAGGTGGGGAGCAGTACTTC. Translation: CASRFTGGGGEQYF. The chain combines TRBV27 with TRBJ2-7; TRBD1 matches 8 bases. Germline lookup yields CDR1 MNHEY and CDR2 SMNVEV (reference sequence). J lost 7 bases, V lost 6 bases, and 11 bases had no gene match. The CDR3 is made up of 14 amino acids.

This chain's CDR3 is CASSDSLDRVPTEAFF. In nucleotides, the CDR3 is TGCGCCAGCAGTGATTCCTTAGACAGGGTACCGACTGAAGCTTTCTTT. This chain uses TRBV10-1 with TRBJ1-1; 7 bases map to TRBD1. The V gene end was trimmed by 3 bases and the J gene end by 5 bases; junction bases not matched to a gene: 12. The length of the CDR3 is 16 residues. The V gene's germline CDR1 is WNHNN and CDR2 SYGVQD (reference sequence).

The chain couples TRBV11-2 to TRBJ2-7, with 7 bases aligning to TRBD1. Trimming at V came to 3 bases and at J to 6 bases, leaving 8 bases not matched to a gene. Germline-derived CDR1 and CDR2 are SGHAT and FQNNGV. The CDR3 sequence is 14 residues long. CDR3 sequence (DNA): TGTGCCAGCAGCTTCCGGACAGGCATTCCCGAGCAGTACTTC. Amino acid sequence: CASSFRTGIPEQYF.

J is TRBJ1-1 and V is TRBV19; 7 nucleotides agree with TRBD1. The CDR3 covers 15 residues. Germline V gives CDR1 LNHDA, CDR2 SQIVND (reference sequence). V shed 4 bases and J 0 bases; nucleotides not matched to a gene: 5. The DNA for the CDR3 is TGTGCCAGTAGTACCTACAGGGGATTGAACACTGAAGCTTTCTTT. It yields the protein CASSTYRGLNTEAFF.

Only one count was recorded for this clone. The gene calls are TRBV27 and TRBJ2-7; 14 bases match TRBD2. CDR1 MNHEY and CDR2 SMNVEV come from the germline V gene (reference sequence). The CDR3 spans 14 residues. The V and J ends lost 6 bases and 4 bases, in that order; junction bases with no gene match: 2. The CDR3 protein is CASRGTSGSYEQYF. In DNA, the CDR3 is TGTGCCAGCAGGGGGACTAGCGGGAGTTACGAGCAGTACTTC.

This clone came up a few times. The V and J genes are TRBV2 and TRBJ1-3; D is ambiguous. The V gene lost 2 bases and the J gene lost 5 bases, with 7 bases spanning the gap. The CDR3 spans 13 residues. Germline V gene lookup returns CDR1 SNHLY and CDR2 FYNNEI. The CDR3 region is CASSESRRNTIYF. The DNA for the CDR3 is TGTGCCAGCAGTGAATCCAGAAGAAACACCATATATTTT.

This clone was counted a single time. The V gene is TRBV3-1 (or the pseudogene TRBV3-2), the J gene TRBJ2-2; 11 bases agree with TRBD2. This CDR3 region has 17 residues. The J segment lost 6 bases and the V segment lost 4 bases, leaving 10 bases of the junction unmatched. CDR1 is LGHDT and CDR2 is YNNKEL in the germline V gene (reference sequence). In DNA form, the CDR3 reads TGTGCCAGCAGCCCCCGACGACGGACTAGCGGGCCCGGGGAGCTGTTTTTT. Its translation: CASSPRRRTSGPGELFF.

To note about this clone: The sample contains more than one DNA sequence encoding this CDR3. The V gene is TRBV5-4, the J gene TRBJ2-7, with a possible D match to TRBD2 (5 bases). The CDR3 contains 13 residues. CDR1 is SGHNT, CDR2 YYREEE, per germline (reference sequence). V gave up 0 bases and J gave up 6 bases, with 10 bases separating them. CDR3 coding DNA: TGTGCCAGCAGCTTGGATCGGGGTTCCGAGCAGTACTTC. Its translation: CASSLDRGSEQYF.